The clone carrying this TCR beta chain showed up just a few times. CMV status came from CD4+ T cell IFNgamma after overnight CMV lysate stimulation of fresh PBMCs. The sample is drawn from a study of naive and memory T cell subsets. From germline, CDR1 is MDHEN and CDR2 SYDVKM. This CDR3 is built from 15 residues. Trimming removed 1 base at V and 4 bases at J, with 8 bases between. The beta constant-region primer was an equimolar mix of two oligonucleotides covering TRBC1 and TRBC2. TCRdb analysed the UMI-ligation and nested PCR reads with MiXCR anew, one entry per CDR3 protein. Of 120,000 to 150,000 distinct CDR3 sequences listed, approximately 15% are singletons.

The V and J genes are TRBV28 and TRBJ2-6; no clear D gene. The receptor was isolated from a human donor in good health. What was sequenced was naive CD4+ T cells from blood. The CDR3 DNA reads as TGTGCCAGCAGTTTATTCCCAGCCGGGGCCAACGTCCTGACTTTC. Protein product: CASSLFPAGANVLTF.